This T cell receptor beta chain comes out of a study of Tregs in tolerant kidney transplant recipients. The CDR3 runs to 16 residues. The V end was cut by 0 bases, the J end by 4 bases, with 15 bases between. Germline CDR1 reads MGHRA; CDR2 reads YSYEKL. Recipients received nonmyeloablative bone marrow transplants from related graft donors, with transient mixed chimerism. TCRdb keeps only in-frame clones here, not all; method: immunoSEQ multiplex PCR. The sample gives tens of thousands of clones, 80% to 95% of which show up once; more than 1.5% is in the top ten. This clone was seen only a few times. The source was CD4+ T cells from blood (PBMCs), collected 12 months after the transplant. This chain uses TRBV4-1 with TRBJ1-2; D gene uncertain. The clonotype comes from a human patient who received a combined kidney and bone marrow transplant. The graft donor may have contributed some T cells. The CDR3 DNA reads TGCGCCAGCAGCCAAGATCCCAGAGGGAAAAGCTATGGCTACACCTTC. Its translation is CASSQDPRGKSYGYTF.